These T cell receptor beta chains were read from a single sample in a study of neoadjuvant anti-PD-1 for oral cavity cancer. Some clones are missing from TCRdb's copy, which holds only in-frame ones; the method was immunoSEQ multiplex PCR. The data contain around 35,000 clones, over 30% of them singletons. Sample: tumor tissue, taken after nivolumab (anti-PD-1) treatment. These receptors originate from a person aged 40-85 years with oral cavity squamous cell carcinoma. The CDR3 runs from the conserved cysteine through the conserved F or W. Fields, in order: CDR3 length, D gene, J gene, clone size, V gene, CDR3 DNA, CDR3 protein. A D gene is named only where the DNA matches it firmly. Clone size appears in some rows only: once, few, many, or a class for an expanded clone.

16 | TRBD2 | TRBJ2-5 | many | TRBV11-3 | TGTGCCAGCAGCTTAGGACTAGCGGGAGGGCCTGAGACCCAGTACTTC | CASSLGLAGGPETQYF
15 | TRBD2 | TRBJ2-1 | - | TRBV11-2 | TGTGCCAGCAGTTTTAGCGGGTACTCCTACAATGAGCAGTTCTTC | CASSFSGYSYNEQFF
12 | - | TRBJ2-7 | - | TRBV14 | TGTGCCAGCAGCCCCGCAAATTACGAGCAGTACTTC | CASSPANYEQYF
12 | - | TRBJ1-1 | - | TRBV2 | TGTGCCAGCAGTGACACCTTCACTGAAGCTTTCTTT | CASSDTFTEAFF
14 | - | TRBJ2-7 | - | TRBV5-4 | TGTGCCAGCAGCTATAATTCGGGGTCCTACGAGCAGTACTTC | CASSYNSGSYEQYF
14 | - | TRBJ1-5 | - | TRBV11-2 | TGTGCCAGCAGCCCATCGACTGCGCATCAGCCCCAGCATTTT | CASSPSTAHQPQHF
15 | TRBD2 | TRBJ2-7 | - | TRBV7-2 | TGTGCCAGCAGCTTGGGACTAGCGGGAGCCTACGAGCAGTACTTC | CASSLGLAGAYEQYF
13 | - | TRBJ2-7 | few | TRBV2 | TGTGCCAGCACTGGTCGGGGGGCGGGAGAGCAGTACTTC | CASTGRGAGEQYF
18 | - | TRBJ1-1 | many | TRBV9 | TGTGCCAGCAGCACCTATGGGGGAGGGGTGGATCGAGTCACTGAAGCTTTCTTT | CASSTYGGGVDRVTEAFF
15 | TRBD2 | TRBJ2-1 | few | TRBV7-9 | TGTGCCAGCAGCCAAGGGACTAGCGGGGACAATGAGCAGTTCTTC | CASSQGTSGDNEQFF
13 | - | TRBJ1-2 | - | TRBV2 | TGTGCCAGCGCAGAAGGAGGCTTCGGTGGCTACACCTTC | CASAEGGFGGYTF
15 | TRBD1 | TRBJ1-2 | - | TRBV2 | TGTGCCAGCAGTGAAGGGGGACAGGGGAGTTTAGGCTACACCTTC | CASSEGGQGSLGYTF
13 | - | TRBJ2-3 | few | TRBV7-7 | TGTGCTAGCAGCTTATCCGGGACAGATACGCAGTATTTT | CASSLSGTDTQYF
15 | TRBD2 | TRBJ2-1 | - | TRBV9 | TGTGCCAGCAGCGTAGAAGCGGGAGGGTACAATGAGCAGTTCTTC | CASSVEAGGYNEQFF
13 | TRBD1 | TRBJ1-2 | - | TRBV6-5 | TGTGCCAGCAGTAAGGGACAGGGTCTTGGCTACACCTTC | CASSKGQGLGYTF
17 | TRBD2 | TRBJ2-3 | - | TRBV7-9 | TGTGCCAGCAGCTCATTCCTGACTAGCAGAAACACAGATACGCAGTATTTT | CASSSFLTSRNTDTQYF
14 | TRBD1 | TRBJ1-2 | few | TRBV5-5 | TGTGCCAGCAGCTTTGGGACAGGGGGCAATGGCTACACCTTC | CASSFGTGGNGYTF
14 | - | TRBJ2-3 | - | TRBV5-1 | TGCGCCAGCAGCCCGGGGACGGAGACAGATACGCAGTATTTT | CASSPGTETDTQYF
13 | - | TRBJ2-7 | - | TRBV5-8 | TGTGCCAGCAGCTTGCAGGGTGCATGGGAGCAGTACTTC | CASSLQGAWEQYF
15 | TRBD1 | TRBJ1-4 | once | TRBV15 | TGTGCCACCAGCCGAACCGGGACAGTTAATGAAAAACTGTTTTTT | CATSRTGTVNEKLFF
15 | TRBD1 | TRBJ2-7 | many | TRBV19 | TGTGCCAGTAGTATACCGGGACAGCCCCCCTACGAGCAGTACTTC | CASSIPGQPPYEQYF
14 | TRBD2 | TRBJ2-2 | many | TRBV5-1 | TGCGCCAGCAGCTTGGCTCTAGCGGACGGGGAGCTGTTTTTT | CASSLALADGELFF
18 | TRBD1 | TRBJ2-3 | many | TRBV9 | TGTGCCAGCAGCCTCCAAGGGTGGGGGACAGGGGCCGCCGATACGCAGTATTTT | CASSLQGWGTGAADTQYF
14 | - | TRBJ2-3 | - | TRBV6-4 | TGTGCCAGCAGTGTGACACACTTCACAGATACGCAGTATTTT | CASSVTHFTDTQYF
13 | - | TRBJ2-5 | - | TRBV28 | TGTGCCAGCAAGAGAAGCGGACAAGAGACCCAGTACTTC | CASKRSGQETQYF
15 | TRBD1 | TRBJ2-1 | - | TRBV27 | TGTGCCAGCAGGTTACAGGGGGGCGGCCACAATGAGCAGTTCTTC | CASRLQGGGHNEQFF
15 | - | TRBJ2-3 | few | TRBV2 | TGTGCCAGCAGTGGACGGGCGGAGAGCACAGATACGCAGTATTTT | CASSGRAESTDTQYF
14 | - | TRBJ1-2 | - | TRBV30 | TGTGCCTCTTTTAGAGAGGCCCCGTACTATGGCTACACCTTC | CASFREAPYYGYTF
13 | TRBD1 | TRBJ2-5 | - | TRBV5-1 | TGCGCCAGCAGCTTCGCCAGGGGGGAGACCCAGTACTTC | CASSFARGETQYF
13 | TRBD2 | TRBJ2-2 | few | TRBV30 | TGTGCCTACACGGGGGGGTTTACCGGGGAGCTGTTTTTT | CAYTGGFTGELFF
14 | TRBD1 | TRBJ2-7 | - | TRBV30 | TGTGCCTGGAGTGCCACTCTAACGACAGGGGAGGTGTACTTC | CAWSATLTTGEVYF
16 | TRBD2 | TRBJ2-3 | few | TRBV5-4 | TGTGCCAGCAGCCCCGGGGGACTAGCGCGCACAGATACGCAGTATTTT | CASSPGGLARTDTQYF
15 | TRBD1 | TRBJ1-2 | - | TRBV15 | TGTGCCACCAGCATAGAAAGGGGGACAGACTATGGCTACACCTTC | CATSIERGTDYGYTF
16 | TRBD1 | TRBJ1-5 | - | TRBV28 | TGTGCCAGCAGTTTACCACAGGGGTCGGGCAATCAGCCCCAGCATTTT | CASSLPQGSGNQPQHF
21 | - | TRBJ1-5 | few | TRBV10-1 | TGCGCCAGCAGTGAGTCCGTTCGGTTACAATTCCGAACACAGGGAAATCAGCCCCAGCATTTT | CASSESVRLQFRTQGNQPQHF
15 | - | TRBJ2-3 | - | TRBV28 | TGTGCCAGCACCTCCCGGGGCCTTGCACCAGATACGCAGTATTTT | CASTSRGLAPDTQYF
14 | TRBD2 | TRBJ2-1 | - | TRBV7-9 | TGTGCCAGCAGCAGATCAGCGGGGGAGGGTGAGCAGTTCTTC | CASSRSAGEGEQFF
15 | - | TRBJ2-3 | - | TRBV7-3 | TGTGCCAGCAGCTTACTCGGCAACAGGGCAGATACGCAGTATTTT | CASSLLGNRADTQYF
15 | - | TRBJ1-4 | - | TRBV4-1 | TGCGCCAGCAGCCTCCGGAGTCCAACTAATGAAAAACTGTTTTTT | CASSLRSPTNEKLFF
15 | - | TRBJ2-7 | few | TRBV5-1 | TGCGCCAGCACCCCCCGAGTTGATAGCACCTACGAGCAGTACTTC | CASTPRVDSTYEQYF